This T cell receptor (beta chain) was captured in a study of beta chain features in type 1 diabetes. The study's findings and limits: Moderately but significantly shorter TCRB CDR3s were found in Type 1 diabetes patients in all four CD4+ subsets.

The CDR3 has 13 amino acids. Trimming cost V 1 base and J 4 bases, with 7 bases left between them. Germline V gene sequence: CDR1 SGHTA, CDR2 FQGNSA. Points on this clone: Its specificity is unknown.

Expressed TCRB transcripts were sequenced because the isolated RNA had all been reverse transcribed beforehand. TCRdb's table, derived via immunoSEQ multiplex PCR, lists solely in-frame clones and lacks some. Seen here are about 160,000 clones, roughly 8% observed once, and the top ten hold 0.94%. The specimen sequenced was central memory CD4+ T cells from blood. The sequence was collected from a woman between 35 and 50 years old with type 1 diabetes. The V call is TRBV7-2, the J call TRBJ1-2; D is undetermined. The CDR3 loop reads CASSLVGGYGYTF. In nucleotides, the CDR3 is TGTGCCAGCAGCTTAGTAGGAGGCTATGGCTACACCTTC.